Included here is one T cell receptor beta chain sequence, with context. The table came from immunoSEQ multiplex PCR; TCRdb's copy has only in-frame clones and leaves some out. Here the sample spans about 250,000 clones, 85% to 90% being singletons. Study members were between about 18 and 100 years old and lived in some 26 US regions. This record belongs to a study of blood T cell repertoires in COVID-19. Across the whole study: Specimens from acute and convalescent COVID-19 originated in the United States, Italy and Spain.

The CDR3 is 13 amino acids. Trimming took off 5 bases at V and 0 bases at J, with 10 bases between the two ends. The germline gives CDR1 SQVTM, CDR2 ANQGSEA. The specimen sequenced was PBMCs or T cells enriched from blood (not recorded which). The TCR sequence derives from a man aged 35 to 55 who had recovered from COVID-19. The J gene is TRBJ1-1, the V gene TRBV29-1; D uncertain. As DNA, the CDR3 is TGCAGCGTTTCTGAGGCAATGAACACTGAAGCTTTCTTT. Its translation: CSVSEAMNTEAFF.